The T cell receptor beta chain under discussion was sequenced for a study of blood T cell repertoires in COVID-19. Turning to the study itself: Donors in the United States, Italy and Spain gave samples during acute or convalescent COVID-19. From T cells, B-cell-depleted T cells, or PBMCs came the material, which was cDNA or gDNA.

A single count supports this clone. As processed by the authors: Amplification with reference gene primers provided the estimates of nucleated cell counts. Profiling relied on immunoSEQ multiplex PCR, and the TCRdb table lists in-frame clones only, not all of them. That table gives V, J and clone size, and the DNA gave D and trimming. This table has about 250,000 clones, about 86% appearing once. Germline V gene lookup returns CDR1 SQVTM and CDR2 ANQGSEA. CDR3 length equals 15 residues. V was shortened by 6 bases and J by 0 bases, with 17 bases between the two germline ends. The V call is TRBV29-1, the J call TRBJ1-2; D perhaps matches TRBD1 (5 bases). The specimen was peripheral blood. The TCR comes from a man aged 45-65 years with active or convalescent COVID-19. The CDR3 spells CSVPINPGSNYGYTF. CDR3 in DNA: TGCAGCGTGCCAATAAACCCAGGGTCTAACTATGGCTACACCTTC.